One and the same sample provided the 30 T cell receptor beta chains below, sequenced in a study of T cell changes during pregnancy in multiple sclerosis. Profiled with immunoSEQ multiplex PCR; TCRdb holds only in-frame clones, not every one. Among approximately 60,000 clones, 90% were seen once, and the ten largest hold 5.5% to 7%. The sequences come from peripheral blood, collected in the third trimester of pregnancy. These TCRs come from a female donor in good health, enrolled as a control in a pregnancy study.

The V call is TRBV5-4, the J call TRBJ2-2; no firm D call. CDR1 and CDR2 (germline): SGHNT, YYREEE (reference sequence). Trimming pared 2 bases from V and 1 base from J, leaving 9 bases between. This CDR3 is built from 15 residues. The CDR3 DNA reads as TGTGCCAGCAGCTTTGACCCTAGGAACACCGGGGAGCTGTTTTTT. Protein sequence: CASSFDPRNTGELFF.

V gene TRBV30 combines with J gene TRBJ2-2; perhaps TRBD1 as D (5 bases). Between the trimmed V and J ends, which lost 0 bases and 3 bases, there was a span of 8 bases. The CDR3 loop spans 14 amino acids. Germline loops: CDR1 GTSNPN, CDR2 SVGIG (reference sequence). The CDR3 loop is CAWSVDSYTGELFF. DNA for the CDR3: TGTGCCTGGAGTGTTGACAGTTACACCGGGGAGCTGTTTTTT. Drawing the rest from reference TRBV30 and TRBJ2-2, the complete variable domain is SQTIHQWPATLVQPVGSPLSLECTVEGTSNPNLYWYRQAAGRGLQLLFYSVGIGQISSEVPQNLSASRPQDRQFILSSKKLLLSDSGFYLCAWSVDSYTGELFFGEGSRLTVL.

The CDR3 spells CAYRGRGNTEAFF. The CDR3 DNA reads as TGTGCCTACAGGGGGCGAGGGAACACTGAAGCTTTCTTT. V is TRBV30 and J is TRBJ1-1, with 9 bases matching TRBD1. Germline V gives CDR1 GTSNPN, CDR2 SVGIG (reference sequence). This CDR3 has 13 residues. The J segment lost 1 base and the V segment lost 7 bases, leaving 4 bases of the junction unmatched.

In its sample, this clone was seen once. The genes are TRBV5-1 and TRBJ2-1, with TRBD1 matching over 8 bases. Unmatched junction bases numbered 2, after V lost 3 bases and J lost 0 bases. Per germline, CDR1 SGHRS and CDR2 YFSETQ. This CDR3 comprises 15 residues. The CDR3 here is CASSSGQGSYNEQFF. The CDR3 bases are TGCGCCAGCAGCTCCGGACAGGGCTCCTACAATGAGCAGTTCTTC.

This clone was picked up a small number of times. This chain uses TRBV19 with TRBJ2-7; 10 bases agree with TRBD2. The germline gives CDR1 LNHDA, CDR2 SQIVND (reference sequence). The CDR3 has 16 amino acids. With 7 bases clipped from V and 5 bases from J, the junction kept 14 bases outside the gene matches. CDR3 DNA: TGTGCCAGTACCCATGCCGCTAGCGGGAGCTTTGACGAGCAGTACTTC. Its translation is CASTHAASGSFDEQYF.

The chain couples TRBV5-1 to TRBJ2-7, with D maybe TRBD1 (6 bases). V shed 4 bases and J shed 4 bases, with 12 bases lying between them. Germline V gene lookup returns CDR1 SGHRS and CDR2 YFSETQ. The CDR3 spans 13 residues. CDR3 loop: CASSLGHPYEQYF. DNA of the CDR3: TGCGCCAGCAGCCTGGGACATCCTTACGAGCAGTACTTC.

This chain joins TRBV29-1 and TRBJ2-1, with 8 bases fitting TRBD2. The trim removed 6 bases at V and 2 bases at J, leaving 3 bases unmatched. The germline gives CDR1 SQVTM, CDR2 ANQGSEA. The CDR3 loop spans 13 amino acids. The CDR3: CSVPGLAYNEQFF. DNA for the CDR3: TGCAGCGTCCCGGGACTAGCCTACAATGAGCAGTTCTTC.

The chain is built from TRBV6-5 and TRBJ2-2; tentative D call: TRBD2 (6 bases). The germline gives CDR1 MNHEY, CDR2 SVGAGI. CDR3 length: 14 amino acids. V was shortened by 7 bases and J by 4 bases, with 13 bases between the two germline ends. This CDR3 is CASIPLGGTGELFF. The CDR3 region has the DNA TGTGCCAGCATTCCCCTCGGGGGCACCGGGGAGCTGTTTTTT.

The rearrangement links TRBV15 to TRBJ2-7; tentative D call: TRBD2 (7 bases). CDR3 length: 18 residues. V lost 0 bases and J lost 2, with 20 bases in between. Germline CDR1 and CDR2: LNHNV and YYDKDF (reference sequence). CDR3 in DNA: TGTGCCACCAGCAGAGATTCAAGCGGAGGGGGAGGGACCTACGAGCAGTACTTC. It encodes CATSRDSSGGGGTYEQYF.

This CDR3 reads CASSQDQGGANVLTF. As DNA, the CDR3 is TGTGCCAGCAGCCAAGATCAGGGGGGGGCCAACGTCCTGACTTTC. V usage is TRBV4-2 and J usage is TRBJ2-6; TRBD1 is a possible D gene (6 bases). Looked up from germline, CDR1 is LGHNA and CDR2 is YNFKEQ. Trimming stripped 0 bases from V and 4 bases from J, with 7 bases between. This CDR3 has 15 amino acids.

This sequence joins TRBV7-9 and TRBJ2-2; 8 bases map to TRBD2. With 0 bases clipped from V and 3 bases from J, the junction kept 6 bases outside the gene matches. The germline CDR1 and CDR2 sequences are SEHNR and FQNEAQ (reference sequence). CDR3 length equals 17 residues. In DNA, the CDR3 is TGTGCCAGCAGCTTAGCGCGTGGGACTAGAGACACCGGGGAGCTGTTTTTT. Translated, it gives CASSLARGTRDTGELFF.

V gene TRBV14 combines with J gene TRBJ2-1; the D gene is possibly TRBD1 (5 bases). Per germline, CDR1 SGHDN and CDR2 FVKESK. V was cut by 5 bases and J by 0 bases, with 14 bases left in between. CDR3 length: 16 amino acids. CDR3 nucleotides: TGTGCCAGCAGCACCGGACACACGAGCTCCTACAATGAGCAGTTCTTC. Its protein is CASSTGHTSSYNEQFF.

This clone was detected a few times. The V call is TRBV5-1, the J call TRBJ1-1, with D possibly TRBD1 on 5 matching bases. Trimming left V 1 base short and J 3 bases short, with 7 bases between. CDR1 and CDR2 (germline): SGHRS, YFSETQ. The CDR3 extends over 13 amino acids. This chain's CDR3 is CASSLKGDTEAFF. The CDR3 region has the DNA TGCGCCAGCAGCTTGAAAGGGGACACTGAAGCTTTCTTT.

The chain links TRBV6-1 to TRBJ2-7; TRBD2 matches at 9 bases. Germline CDR1 MNHNS, CDR2 SASEGT. V lost 1 base to trimming and J lost 5 bases; unmatched junction nucleotides: 3. The CDR3 is made up of 14 amino acids. This CDR3 is CASSEEPSGNEQYF. The CDR3 DNA reads as TGTGCCAGCAGTGAAGAACCTAGCGGGAACGAGCAGTACTTC.

The chain is built from TRBV10-1 and TRBJ2-1; 9 bases map to TRBD2. The germline gives CDR1 WNHNN, CDR2 SYGVQD (reference sequence). The CDR3 consists of 17 residues. Trimming cost V 8 bases and J 5 bases; bases outside gene matches: 16. The CDR3 nucleotides are TGCGCCAGCTCTCGTTGGGGCGCTAGCGGGATCAACAATGAGCAGTTCTTC. Translation gives CASSRWGASGINNEQFF.

The sample holds a few counts of this clone. This chain uses TRBV14 with TRBJ1-4, with TRBD1 matching over 7 bases. The CDR3 extends over 11 amino acids. Germline CDR1 reads SGHDN; CDR2 reads FVKESK. With 3 bases clipped from V and 12 bases from J, the junction kept 1 base outside the gene matches. The CDR3 bases are TGTGCCAGCAGCCACGACAGGGAACTGTTTTTT. Translation: CASSHDRELFF.

The J gene is TRBJ2-1, the V gene TRBV19; TRBD2 might be the D (6 bases). Trimming removed 2 bases from V and 4 bases from J, with 12 bases in between. The CDR3 is made up of 15 amino acids. Germline loops: CDR1 LNHDA, CDR2 SQIVND (reference sequence). The CDR3 here is CASSISGGDYNEQFF. CDR3 DNA: TGTGCCAGTAGTATATCAGGAGGGGATTACAATGAGCAGTTCTTC.

This chain joins TRBV7-7 and TRBJ1-2; 8 nucleotides line up with TRBD1. Germline V gene data show CDR1 as SSHAT and CDR2 as FNYEAQ (reference sequence). This CDR3 has 16 residues. Trimming took 5 bases from V and 1 from J; bases not matched to a gene: 9. The CDR3 nucleotides are TGTGCCAGCAGCACCGACCGACAGGGGAATAACTATGGCTACACCTTC. This translates into CASSTDRQGNNYGYTF. The variable domain in full, with the rest retrieved from reference TRBV7-7 and TRBJ1-2, is GAGVSQSPRYKVTKRGQDVTLRCDPISSHATLYWYQQALGQGPEFLTYFNYEAQPDKSGLPSDRFSAERPEGSISTLTIQRTEQRDSAMYRCASSTDRQGNNYGYTFGSGTRLTVV.

This clone was counted a few times. CDR3 sequence (DNA): TGTGCCAGCTCACAGGGACTAGCGGGAGGACTCACCTCCTACGAGCAGTACTTC. Translating gives CASSQGLAGGLTSYEQYF. This chain links TRBV18 with TRBJ2-7; 15 bases match TRBD2. Germline values: CDR1 KGHSH, CDR2 LQKENI. The CDR3 runs 18 residues. With 4 bases clipped from V and 0 bases from J, the junction kept 7 bases outside the gene matches.

The V call is TRBV11-2, the J call TRBJ1-2; perhaps TRBD1 as D (5 bases). V gave up 1 base and J gave up 4 bases, with 13 bases separating them. The germline V gene has CDR1 SGHAT and CDR2 FQNNGV. The length of the CDR3 is 15 residues. The CDR3, as DNA: TGTGCCAGCAGCTTAGCTTGGGGGGATAGCTATGGCTACACCTTC. Amino acid sequence: CASSLAWGDSYGYTF.

V is TRBV23-1 and J is TRBJ1-4; tentatively, D is TRBD1 (5 bases). TRBV23-1 is known as an ORF, though its function is uncertain. This CDR3 has 14 amino acids. With 7 bases removed from V and 7 bases from J, the gap between germline ends came to 16 bases. The DNA of the CDR3 is TGCGCCAGCAAGCACCGGGACTGGAGTGAAAAACTGTTTTTT. It translates to CASKHRDWSEKLFF.

J is TRBJ2-1 and V is TRBV5-6; 9 bases agree with TRBD1. CDR1 SGHDT and CDR2 YYEEEE come from the germline V gene. Losses at the gene ends were 4 bases for V and 7 bases for J; bases not matched to a gene: 3. The CDR3 sequence is 13 residues long. CDR3 in amino acids: CASSPTGGNEQFF. The CDR3 bases are TGTGCCAGCAGCCCGACAGGGGGAAATGAGCAGTTCTTC.

This rearrangement joins TRBV6-1 to TRBJ2-7; 13 nucleotides match TRBD2. This CDR3 contains 15 residues. CDR1 and CDR2 from the germline V gene are MNHNS and SASEGT. V lost 4 bases to trimming and J lost 4 bases; unmatched junction nucleotides: 4. The CDR3 sequence is CASSAGLAGRYEQYF. The CDR3, as DNA: TGTGCCAGCAGTGCGGGACTAGCGGGGCGATACGAGCAGTACTTC.

The chain employs TRBV7-9 and TRBJ2-2; 15 nucleotides align to TRBD2. Unmatched junction bases numbered 7, after V lost 5 bases and J lost 3 bases. Germline CDR1 reads SEHNR; CDR2 reads FQNEAQ (reference sequence). The CDR3 spans 18 residues. The CDR3 DNA reads as TGTGCCAGCAGCCCCGGACTAGCGGGAGGGCTGCACACCGGGGAGCTGTTTTTT. Translated: CASSPGLAGGLHTGELFF.

The chain couples TRBV10-3 to TRBJ2-7, with 9 bases matching TRBD1. CDR3 size: 14 residues. The germline V gene has CDR1 ENHRY and CDR2 SYGVKD. With V trimmed by 6 bases and J by 4 bases, 7 bases remained unmatched. CDR3 nucleotide sequence: TGTGCCATCAGATCCCAACAGGGGGCGTACGAGCAGTACTTC. Protein: CAIRSQQGAYEQYF.

The J gene is TRBJ2-7, the V gene TRBV6-1; 11 bases align to TRBD2. The germline CDR1 and CDR2 sequences are MNHNS and SASEGT. Unmatched junction bases numbered 7, after V lost 7 bases and J lost 2 bases. The CDR3 sequence is 15 residues long. The CDR3 coding sequence is TGTGCCAGCATCCAAGGACTAGCGGGCACCTACGAGCAGTACTTC. This codes for CASIQGLAGTYEQYF.

The chain joins TRBV19 to TRBJ1-4; 8 nucleotides match TRBD1. The CDR3 extends over 18 amino acids. The V gene's germline CDR1 is LNHDA and CDR2 SQIVND (reference sequence). V lost 6 bases and J lost 5; bases outside the gene matches: 17. This chain's CDR3 is CASSPGALDRGANEKLFF. Written as DNA, the CDR3 is TGTGCCAGTAGCCCTGGAGCCCTCGACAGGGGAGCCAATGAAAAACTGTTTTTT. Full variable domain (missing parts from reference TRBV19 and TRBJ1-4): DGGITQSPKYLFRKEGQNVTLSCEQNLNHDAMYWYRQDPGQGLRLIYYSQIVNDFQKGDIAEGYSVSREKKESFPLTVTSAQKNPTAFYLCASSPGALDRGANEKLFFGSGTQLSVL.

This clone was picked up one time. The CDR3 here is CASSQDDRNEKLFF. The CDR3 DNA follows: TGCGCCAGCAGCCAAGATGACAGAAATGAAAAACTGTTTTTT. The rearrangement uses TRBV4-1 and TRBJ1-4, with a weak D call TRBD1 (5 bases). Trimming removed 0 bases from V and 5 bases from J, with 7 bases in between. CDR3 length: 14 amino acids. Germline CDR1 MGHRA, CDR2 YSYEKL.

The CDR3 here is CASSLEQAMNTEAFF. The DNA for the CDR3 is TGTGCCAGCAGCTTGGAACAGGCCATGAACACTGAAGCTTTCTTT. J is TRBJ1-1 and V is TRBV5-5; D may be TRBD1 (5 bases). CDR1 and CDR2 from the germline V gene are SGHKS and YYEKEE (reference sequence). This CDR3 has 15 amino acids. V shed 0 bases and J shed 0 bases, with 9 bases lying between them.

The J gene is TRBJ2-1, the V gene TRBV18, with unresolved D. Trimming removed 3 bases from V and 7 bases from J, with 10 bases in between. This CDR3 contains 13 residues. Germline V gives CDR1 KGHSH, CDR2 LQKENI. The CDR3 sequence is CASSPPAGNEQFF. The DNA for the CDR3 is TGTGCCAGCTCACCCCCCGCCGGGAATGAGCAGTTCTTC.